These 24 T cell receptor beta chains were sequenced from one sample in a study of T cell repertoires in cytomegalovirus infection. One entry per CDR3 protein, called by TCRdb with MiXCR from the reads. The sample gives hundreds of thousands of distinct CDR3 sequences, roughly 17% of which show up once; approximately 12% is in the top ten. Input material: PBMCs. The receptors were sampled from a human donor in good health (CMV status not recorded). Some clones in this sample may be carry-over from other donors' samples.

The sample holds many counts of this clonotype. The V call is TRBV6-1, the J call TRBJ1-2; D not certain. The length of the CDR3 is 13 residues. Germline-derived CDR1 and CDR2 are MNHNS and SASEGT. The V end was cut by 6 bases, the J end by 2 bases, with 10 bases between. In nucleotides, the CDR3 is TGTGCCAGCAGGGACTTCGCGAACTATGGCTACACCTTC. It translates to CASRDFANYGYTF.

This clonotype was observed many times. The V call is TRBV7-2, the J call TRBJ1-6; no clear D. Trimming shortened V by 1 base and J by 6 bases, and 7 bases separated the two germline ends. CDR3 length: 14 residues. CDR1 SGHTA and CDR2 FQGNSA come from the germline V gene. The CDR3 DNA sequence: TGTGCCAGCAGCTTAGTAAGATCTAATTCACCCCTCCACTTT. Translation: CASSLVRSNSPLHF.

J is TRBJ1-3 and V is TRBV20-1, with 11 bases identical to TRBD1. The CDR3 is 17 residues long. Germline V gene data show CDR1 as DFQATT and CDR2 as SNEGSKA (reference sequence). V dropped 3 bases and J dropped 6; count of bases not matched to a gene: 13. CDR3 in DNA: TGCAGTGCTAGCAGGGGACAGGGGGTTTTATGGGAAAACACCATATATTTT. As protein: CSASRGQGVLWENTIYF.

The genes are TRBV6-2 or TRBV6-3 and TRBJ2-2, with TRBD1 identical over 7 bases. V was clipped by 6 bases and J by 7 bases; unmatched bases: 8. Germline CDR1 and CDR2: MNHEY and SVGEGT. This CDR3 contains 14 residues. The DNA for the CDR3 is TGTGCCAGCAGGCACAGGGGCGAAGTCGGGGAGCTGTTTTTT. Amino acid sequence: CASRHRGEVGELFF.

This chain links TRBV27 with TRBJ2-1; TRBD1 is a possible D gene (6 bases). There are 15 residues in the CDR3. The V and J ends lost 2 bases and 4 bases respectively, with 12 bases between them. Germline-derived CDR1 and CDR2 are MNHEY and SMNVEV (reference sequence). The CDR3: CASSLDQGGYNEQFF. CDR3 DNA: TGTGCCAGCAGTTTAGATCAAGGGGGATACAATGAGCAGTTCTTC.

Ten or more counts support this clonotype. CDR3 DNA sequence: TGTGCCATCAGTGAACGGCCAGGGTTCAATCAGCCCCAGCATTTT. The encoded protein is CAISERPGFNQPQHF. The chain uses TRBV10-3 and TRBJ1-5; D might be TRBD1 (5 bases). V lost 3 bases and J 3 bases, leaving 12 bases between the germline ends. CDR1 ENHRY and CDR2 SYGVKD come from the germline V gene. This CDR3 is 15 amino acids long.

This clonotype has just a few counts. The CDR3 DNA follows: TGCGCCAGCAGCCAGAGCGGACAGTCGGGAAACTATGGCTACACCTTC. Its protein product is CASSQSGQSGNYGYTF. The chain uses TRBV4-1 and TRBJ1-2, with TRBD1 as a possible D gene (6 bases). Looked up from germline, CDR1 is MGHRA and CDR2 is YSYEKL. V was trimmed by 3 bases and J by 2 bases, leaving 16 bases between them. CDR3 length: 16 amino acids.

CDR3 in DNA: TGTGCCAGTAGTATTGCGCTCCCGAATCAGCCCCAGCATTTT. Amino acid sequence: CASSIALPNQPQHF. The chain joins TRBV19 to TRBJ1-5; D not certain. Per the germline V gene, CDR1 is LNHDA and CDR2 is SQIVND (reference sequence). The CDR3 extends over 14 amino acids. Trimming stripped 3 bases from V and 4 bases from J, with 10 bases between.

This clonotype has a count of ten or more. This chain uses TRBV4-1 with TRBJ2-7; D may be TRBD2 (5 bases). V lost 1 base to trimming and J lost 2 bases, with 12 bases between them. There are 15 residues in the CDR3. CDR1 and CDR2 (germline): MGHRA, YSYEKL. The CDR3 bases are TGCGCCAGCAGCCAAGGGCTAGCCGGAGCCTACGAGCAGTACTTC. This sequence encodes CASSQGLAGAYEQYF.

Points on this clonotype: This could be a read error, since a much larger clone is one nucleotide away. The CDR3 ends on some other residue instead of the conserved phenylalanine or tryptophan, so this is likely a read error. This chain joins TRBV7-2 and TRBJ2-5; no firm D call. CDR1 is SGHTA and CDR2 is FQGNSA in the germline V gene. This CDR3 comprises 14 residues. The V and J ends lost 5 bases and 5 bases respectively, with 15 bases between them. CDR3 residues: CASSRDRAAETQYS. The CDR3 DNA follows: TGTGCCAGCAGCAGAGACCGGGCCGCGGAGACCCAGTACTCC.

This clonotype was seen a handful of times. This chain joins TRBV28 and TRBJ1-5, with TRBD1 as a possible D gene (5 bases). Germline lookup yields CDR1 MDHEN and CDR2 SYDVKM. This CDR3 has 13 residues. The ends were cut back, 6 bases at V and 5 bases at J, with 11 bases in the middle. The CDR3 DNA reads as TGTGCCAGCAGAACGGGGGGGTATCAGCCCCAGCATTTT. The encoded protein is CASRTGGYQPQHF.

This clonotype was recorded many times. The chain is built from TRBV6-5 and TRBJ1-4; D remains unclear. This CDR3 is built from 17 residues. Germline lookup yields CDR1 MNHEY and CDR2 SVGAGI. V was clipped by 4 bases and J by 0 bases, with 15 bases between them. Here the CDR3 reads CASSSRPVPATNEKLFF. Written as DNA, the CDR3 is TGTGCCAGCAGTTCCAGACCGGTCCCAGCAACTAATGAAAAACTGTTTTTT.

The sample holds many counts of this clonotype. The chain uses TRBV7-2 and TRBJ1-1; the D gene is possibly TRBD1 (5 bases). The V and J ends lost 8 bases and 4 bases respectively, with 17 bases between them. The CDR3 loop spans 14 amino acids. CDR1 SGHTA and CDR2 FQGNSA come from the germline V gene. The CDR3 sequence: CASDALAGFTEAFF. CDR3 DNA: TGTGCCAGCGATGCTTTGGCAGGGTTCACTGAAGCTTTCTTT. Using reference TRBV7-2 and TRBJ1-1 for the parts outside the CDR3, the full variable domain is GAGVSQSPSNKVTEKGKDVELRCDPISGHTALYWYRQSLGQGLEFLIYFQGNSAPDKSGLPSDRFSAERTGGSVSTLTIQRTQQEDSAVYLCASDALAGFTEAFFGQGTRLTVV.

This clonotype showed up just a few times. The V gene is TRBV12-3 or TRBV12-4, the J gene TRBJ2-1, with 10 nucleotides matching TRBD1. CDR3 length: 15 residues. J lost 3 bases, V lost 7 bases, and 6 bases had no gene match. The CDR3: CASIDGTGVYNEQFF. DNA of the CDR3: TGTGCCAGCATCGACGGGACAGGGGTCTACAATGAGCAGTTCTTC.

This clonotype was counted a few times. J is TRBJ2-7 and V is TRBV6-1, with D possibly matching TRBD2 (6 bases). Trimming pared 7 bases from V and 2 bases from J, leaving 15 bases between. The germline V gene encodes CDR1 MNHNS and CDR2 SASEGT. The CDR3 covers 14 residues. The CDR3 here is CASTQGGFPYEQYF. The CDR3 DNA reads as TGTGCCAGCACCCAAGGAGGGTTTCCCTACGAGCAGTACTTC.

This clonotype came up many times. The chain combines TRBV4-1 with TRBJ2-7, with D maybe TRBD1 (5 bases). The CDR3 spans 13 residues. V dropped 3 bases and J dropped 5 bases, with 11 bases sitting between them. From germline, CDR1 is MGHRA and CDR2 YSYEKL. CDR3 loop: CASSHRQYNEQYF. The CDR3 nucleotides read TGCGCCAGCAGCCACAGACAGTACAACGAGCAGTACTTC.

This clonotype was recorded a few times. The V and J genes are TRBV5-1 and TRBJ2-3, with TRBD1 as a possible D gene (7 bases). Trimming removed 4 bases from V and 2 bases from J, with 14 bases in between. The CDR3 is 15 residues long. CDR1 and CDR2 (germline): SGHRS, YFSETQ. CDR3 in DNA: TGCGCCAGCAGCCCCAGGGGGGCCGCCACAGATACGCAGTATTTT. This sequence encodes CASSPRGAATDTQYF.

V usage is TRBV27 and J usage is TRBJ2-5; D is unclear. Germline loops: CDR1 MNHEY, CDR2 SMNVEV (reference sequence). The length of the CDR3 is 13 residues. Trimming left V 6 bases short and J 4 bases short, with 12 bases between. In nucleotides, the CDR3 is TGTGCCAGCAGGAGCACCATTTTAGAGACCCAGTACTTC. This encodes CASRSTILETQYF.

In this sample, this clonotype turned up a few times. The V gene is TRBV20-1, the J gene TRBJ1-6, with D possibly matching TRBD1 (5 bases). This CDR3 spans 14 amino acids. CDR1 and CDR2 (germline): DFQATT, SNEGSKA (reference sequence). V was pared by 3 bases and J by 6 bases, with 12 bases between. The CDR3 is CSARAPGSNSPLHF. The DNA for the CDR3 is TGCAGTGCTAGGGCCCCAGGGAGTAATTCACCCCTCCACTTT.

This chain uses TRBV20-1 with TRBJ2-1, with D uncertain. Trimming stripped 4 bases from V and 5 bases from J, with 18 bases between. The CDR3 is made up of 15 amino acids. CDR1 and CDR2 from the germline V gene are DFQATT and SNEGSKA (reference sequence). CDR3 DNA: TGCAGTGCTAATAGGGCCGCCGGGCCGAACAATGAGCAGTTCTTC. Its translation is CSANRAAGPNNEQFF.

In its sample, this clonotype was seen a few times. The chain combines TRBV5-1 with TRBJ2-1; D call uncertain. This CDR3 is built from 14 residues. Trimming removed 2 bases from V and 0 bases from J, with 6 bases in between. CDR1 and CDR2 (germline): SGHRS, YFSETQ. The CDR3 loop is CASSFSSSYNEQFF. The CDR3 coding sequence is TGCGCCAGCAGCTTCAGTTCCTCCTACAATGAGCAGTTCTTC. Supplemented by reference TRBV5-1 and TRBJ2-1, the full variable domain reads KAGVTQTPRYLIKTRGQQVTLSCSPISGHRSVSWYQQTPGQGLQFLFEYFSETQRNKGNFPGRFSGRQFSNSRSEMNVSTLELGDSALYLCASSFSSSYNEQFFGPGTRLTVL.

This clonotype was detected many times. The J gene is TRBJ1-5, the V gene TRBV7-2; D is ambiguous. The germline gives CDR1 SGHTA, CDR2 FQGNSA. V lost 5 bases and J lost 3, with 8 bases in between. The CDR3 contains 13 residues. CDR3 protein: CASSRTHNQPQHF. The CDR3 nucleotides read TGTGCCAGCAGCCGGACTCACAATCAGCCCCAGCATTTT.

This clonotype occurred many times. V usage is TRBV28 and J usage is TRBJ2-7; D not certain. The germline V gene encodes CDR1 MDHEN and CDR2 SYDVKM. This CDR3 has 14 amino acids. The V gene lost 3 bases and the J gene lost 1 base, with 10 bases spanning the gap. In DNA form, the CDR3 reads TGTGCCAGCAGTTTCGTCGACATTTCCTACGAGCAGTACTTC. This translates into CASSFVDISYEQYF.

This clonotype was found a few times. One end of the junction is discordant with germline, which a read error may explain. Here the CDR3 reads CASRLDRMNTEAFF. The CDR3 DNA reads as TGTGCCAGCAGGTTGGACAGGATGAACACTGAAGCTTTCTTT. V usage is TRBV5-6 and J usage is TRBJ1-1; TRBD1 aligns across 7 bases. Germline V CDR1 and CDR2: SGHDT, YYEEEE. The CDR3 sequence is 14 residues long. Using reference TRBV5-6 and TRBJ1-1 for the parts outside the CDR3, the full variable domain is DAGVTQSPTHLIKTRGQQVTLRCSPKSGHDTVSWYQQALGQGPQFIFQYYEEEERQRGNFPDRFSGHQFPNYSSELNVNALLLGDSALYLCASRLDRMNTEAFFGQGTRLTVV.